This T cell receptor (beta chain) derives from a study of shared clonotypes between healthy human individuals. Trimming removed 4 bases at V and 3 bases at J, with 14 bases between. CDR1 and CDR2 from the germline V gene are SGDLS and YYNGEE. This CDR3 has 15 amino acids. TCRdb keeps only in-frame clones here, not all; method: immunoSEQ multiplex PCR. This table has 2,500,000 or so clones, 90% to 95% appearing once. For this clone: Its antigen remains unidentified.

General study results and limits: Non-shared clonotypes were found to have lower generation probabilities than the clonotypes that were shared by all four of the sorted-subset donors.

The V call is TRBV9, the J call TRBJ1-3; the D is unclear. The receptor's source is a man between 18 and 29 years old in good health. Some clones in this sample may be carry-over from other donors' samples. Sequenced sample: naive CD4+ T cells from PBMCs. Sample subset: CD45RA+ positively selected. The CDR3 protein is CASSFDPKVGNTIYF. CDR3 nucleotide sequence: TGTGCCAGCAGCTTCGACCCCAAGGTTGGAAACACCATATATTTT.